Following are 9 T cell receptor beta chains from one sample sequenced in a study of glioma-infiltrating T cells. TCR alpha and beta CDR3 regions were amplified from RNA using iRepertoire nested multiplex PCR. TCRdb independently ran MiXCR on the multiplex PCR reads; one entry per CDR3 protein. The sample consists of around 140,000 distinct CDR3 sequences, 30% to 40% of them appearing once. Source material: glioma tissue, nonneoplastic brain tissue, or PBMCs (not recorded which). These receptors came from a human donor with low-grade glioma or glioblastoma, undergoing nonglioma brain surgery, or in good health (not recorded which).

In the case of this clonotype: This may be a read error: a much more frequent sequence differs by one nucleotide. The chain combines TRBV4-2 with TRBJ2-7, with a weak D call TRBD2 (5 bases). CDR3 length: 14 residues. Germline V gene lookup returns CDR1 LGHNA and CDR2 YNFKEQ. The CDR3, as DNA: TGTGCCAGCAACCAAGAGGAGATAACTAGAGAGCAGTACTTC. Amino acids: CASNQEEITREQYF.

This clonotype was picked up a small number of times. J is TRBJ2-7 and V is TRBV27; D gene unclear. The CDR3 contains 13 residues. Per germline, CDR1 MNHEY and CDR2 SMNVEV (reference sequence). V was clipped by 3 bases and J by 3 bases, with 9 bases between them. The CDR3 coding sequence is TGTGCCAGCAGTTTTGGCCGGATCTACGAGCAGTACTTC. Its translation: CASSFGRIYEQYF.

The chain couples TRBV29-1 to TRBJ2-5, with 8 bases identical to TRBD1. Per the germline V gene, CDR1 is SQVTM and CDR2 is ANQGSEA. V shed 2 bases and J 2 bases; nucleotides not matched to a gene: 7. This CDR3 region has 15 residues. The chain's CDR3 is CSVENPTGAQETQYF. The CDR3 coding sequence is TGCAGCGTTGAAAATCCGACAGGGGCTCAAGAGACCCAGTACTTC.

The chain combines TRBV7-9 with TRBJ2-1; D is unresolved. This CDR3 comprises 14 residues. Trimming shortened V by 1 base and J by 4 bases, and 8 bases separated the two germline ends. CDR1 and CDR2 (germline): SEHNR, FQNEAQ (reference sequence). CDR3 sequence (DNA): TGTGCCAGCAGCTTAGAGGGCCCATACAATGAGCAGTTCTTC. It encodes CASSLEGPYNEQFF.

The CDR3 DNA reads TGTGCCAGCAGCTTAAGCGGGACAGACAGGGGAGAGCAGTACTTC. Its protein product is CASSLSGTDRGEQYF. The V call is TRBV7-2, the J call TRBJ2-7; tentative D call: TRBD1 (8 bases). Trimming cost V 2 bases and J 7 bases, with 18 bases left between them. CDR3 length: 15 amino acids. Germline V gene data show CDR1 as SGHTA and CDR2 as FQGNSA.

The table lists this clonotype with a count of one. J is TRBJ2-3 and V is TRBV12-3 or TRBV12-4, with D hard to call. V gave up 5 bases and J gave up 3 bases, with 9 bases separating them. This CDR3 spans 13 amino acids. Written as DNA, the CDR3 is TGTGCCAGCAGTATCTTACGAACAGATACGCAGTATTTT. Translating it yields CASSILRTDTQYF.

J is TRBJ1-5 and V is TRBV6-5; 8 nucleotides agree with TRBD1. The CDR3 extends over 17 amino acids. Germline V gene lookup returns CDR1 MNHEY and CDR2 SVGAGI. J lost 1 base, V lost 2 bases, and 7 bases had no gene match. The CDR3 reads CASSYPPDRGSNQPQHF. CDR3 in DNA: TGTGCCAGCAGTTACCCGCCCGACAGGGGCAGCAATCAGCCCCAGCATTTT.

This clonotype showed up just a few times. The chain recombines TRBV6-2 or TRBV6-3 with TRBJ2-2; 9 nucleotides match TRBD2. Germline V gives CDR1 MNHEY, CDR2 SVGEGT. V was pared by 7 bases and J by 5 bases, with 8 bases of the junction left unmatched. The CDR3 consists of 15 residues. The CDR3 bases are TGTGCCAGCAAAGGCGGGGGGGCATGGACCGGGGAGCTGTTTTTT. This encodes CASKGGGAWTGELFF.

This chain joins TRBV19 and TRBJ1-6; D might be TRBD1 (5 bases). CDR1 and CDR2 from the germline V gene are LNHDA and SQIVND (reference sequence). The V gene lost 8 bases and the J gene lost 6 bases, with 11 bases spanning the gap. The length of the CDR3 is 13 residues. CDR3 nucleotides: TGTGCCAGTGCCGACAGTGGTAATTCACCCCTCCACTTT. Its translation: CASADSGNSPLHF.